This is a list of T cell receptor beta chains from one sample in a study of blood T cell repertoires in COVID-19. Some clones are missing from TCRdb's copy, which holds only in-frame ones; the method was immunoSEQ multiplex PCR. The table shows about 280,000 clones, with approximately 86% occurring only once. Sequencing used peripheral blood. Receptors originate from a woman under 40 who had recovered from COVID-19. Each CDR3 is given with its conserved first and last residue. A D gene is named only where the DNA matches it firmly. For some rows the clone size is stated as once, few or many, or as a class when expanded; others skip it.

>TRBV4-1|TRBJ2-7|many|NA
TGCGCCAGCAGCCGGGACGAGACAGGTTCCACCTACGAGCAGTACTTC
CASSRDETGSTYEQYF
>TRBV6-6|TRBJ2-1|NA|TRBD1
TGTGCCAGCAGTGCCCGGGACAGGGCGTATCACAATGAGCAGTTCTTC
CASSARDRAYHNEQFF
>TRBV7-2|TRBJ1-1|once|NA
TGTGCCAGCAGCTTAGGCTATAAAAACACTGAAGCTTTCTTT
CASSLGYKNTEAFF
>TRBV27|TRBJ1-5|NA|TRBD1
TGTGCCAGCAGATCTGACAGGGCCTCCAATCAGCCCCAGCATTTT
CASRSDRASNQPQHF
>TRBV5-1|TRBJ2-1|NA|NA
TGCGCCAGCAGCTTGGGCGGGGGCGACGAGCAGTTCTTC
CASSLGGGDEQFF
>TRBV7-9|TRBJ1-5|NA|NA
TGTGCCAGCAGCTTAGGACAGGAGGTTAGTCAGCCCCAGCATTTT
CASSLGQEVSQPQHF
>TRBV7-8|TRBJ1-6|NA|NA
TGTGCCAGCAGCTTAGGGGCCTTAAATTCACCCCTCCACTTT
CASSLGALNSPLHF
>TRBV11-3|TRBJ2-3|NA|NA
TGTGCCAGCAGCTTAGCGTCGGGCACAGATACGCAGTATTTT
CASSLASGTDTQYF
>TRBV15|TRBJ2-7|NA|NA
TGTGCCACCAGCAGAGATAGGATAGCGTCGTCCTACGAGCAGTACTTC
CATSRDRIASSYEQYF
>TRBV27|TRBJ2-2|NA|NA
TGTGCCAGCGCTTCTCCGTGGGACATTAACACCGGGGAGCTGTTTTTT
CASASPWDINTGELFF
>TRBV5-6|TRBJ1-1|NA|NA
TGTGCCAGCAGCTTGCTACCGATGAACACTGAAGCTTTCTTT
CASSLLPMNTEAFF
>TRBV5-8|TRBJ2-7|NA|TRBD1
TGTGCCAGCAGCTTGGGACAGGGGGCTCTCCACGAGCAGTACTTC
CASSLGQGALHEQYF
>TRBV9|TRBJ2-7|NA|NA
TGTGCCAGCAGCGTATCCCCAACTAATAACGAGCAGTACTTC
CASSVSPTNNEQYF
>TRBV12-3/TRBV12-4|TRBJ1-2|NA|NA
TGTGCCAGCACGGAACAGGGTGACTATGGCTACACCTTC
CASTEQGDYGYTF
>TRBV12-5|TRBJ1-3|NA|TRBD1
TGTGCTAGTGGTTTGGTAAAGGGGACAGAGGAATTCTCTGGAAACACCATATATTTT
CASGLVKGTEEFSGNTIYF
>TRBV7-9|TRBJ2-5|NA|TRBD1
TGTGCCAGCAGCTTAATGGGACAGGGGGCCCCAGGGGAGACCCAGTACTTC
CASSLMGQGAPGETQYF
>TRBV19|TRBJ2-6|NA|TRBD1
TGTACCAGTAGCGGGACAGGGGTTGGGGCCAACGTCCTGACTTTC
CTSSGTGVGANVLTF
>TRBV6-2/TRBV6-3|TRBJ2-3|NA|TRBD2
TGTGCCAGCAGTTCTCGGACTAGCGACCTAGATACGCAGTATTTT
CASSSRTSDLDTQYF
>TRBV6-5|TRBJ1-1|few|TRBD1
TGTGCCAGTGATGGGACAGGAGGCACTGAAGCTTTCTTT
CASDGTGGTEAFF
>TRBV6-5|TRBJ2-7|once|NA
TGTGCCAGCAGTTACTCGGAGGGGTTAAGCTCCTACGAGCAGTACTTC
CASSYSEGLSSYEQYF
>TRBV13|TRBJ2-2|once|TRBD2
TGTGCCAGCATCCCGAGGGTAGCGGGGGATCGAGGGGAGCTGTTTTTT
CASIPRVAGDRGELFF
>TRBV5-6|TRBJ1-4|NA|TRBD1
TGTGCCAGCAGCTTGGTTGGGACAGGAAATGAAAAACTGTTTTTT
CASSLVGTGNEKLFF
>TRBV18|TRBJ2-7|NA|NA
TGTGCCAGCTCGTCGGGACAGCGGGTGTACGAGCAGTACTTC
CASSSGQRVYEQYF
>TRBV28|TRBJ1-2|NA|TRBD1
TGTGCCAGCAGTTTAAGGTCAGGGGGGGGCTACACCTTC
CASSLRSGGGYTF
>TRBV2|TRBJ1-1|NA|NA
TGTGCCAGCCTCGACAGTTTCACTGAAGCTTTCTTT
CASLDSFTEAFF
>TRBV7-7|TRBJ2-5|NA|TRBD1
TGTGCTAGCAGCGGGACAGGGGGCGATGAGACCCAGTACTTC
CASSGTGGDETQYF
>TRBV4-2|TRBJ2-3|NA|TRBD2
TGTGCCAGCAGCCAAGGGCTCCGCGCGGGGGGGCAATCTGGTACGCAGTATTTT
CASSQGLRAGGQSGTQYF
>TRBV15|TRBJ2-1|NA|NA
TGTGCCACCAGCAGAGTCACGAGGGGGGGCTTTCCGTTCTTC
CATSRVTRGGFPFF
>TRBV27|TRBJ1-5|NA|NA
TGTGCCAGCAGTTTGACTTGGGATCAGCCCCAGCATTTT
CASSLTWDQPQHF
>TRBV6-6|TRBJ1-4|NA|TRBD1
TGTGCCAGCAGCCCGATAGGGACAGATATTGAAAAACTGTTTTTT
CASSPIGTDIEKLFF
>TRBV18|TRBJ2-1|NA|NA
TGTGCCAGCTCACGAGACAGGGAGGTCTCCTACAATGAGCAGTTCTTC
CASSRDREVSYNEQFF
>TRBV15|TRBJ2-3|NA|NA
TGTGCCACCAGCAGAACTCTGATTACGAATACGCAGTATTTT
CATSRTLITNTQYF
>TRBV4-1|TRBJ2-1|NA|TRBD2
TGCGCCAGCAGCCAGGAAGTGGCGGGAGTAGCGTACAATGAGCAGTTCTTC
CASSQEVAGVAYNEQFF
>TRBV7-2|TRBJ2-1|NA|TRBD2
TGTGCCAGCAGCCCCCGACTAGCGGGGGGCCCCTACGGGAATGAGCAGTTCTTC
CASSPRLAGGPYGNEQFF
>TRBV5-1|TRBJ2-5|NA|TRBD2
TGCGCCAGCAGCTTGGGGCCGGCTAGCGGTCAAGAGACCCAGTACTTC
CASSLGPASGQETQYF